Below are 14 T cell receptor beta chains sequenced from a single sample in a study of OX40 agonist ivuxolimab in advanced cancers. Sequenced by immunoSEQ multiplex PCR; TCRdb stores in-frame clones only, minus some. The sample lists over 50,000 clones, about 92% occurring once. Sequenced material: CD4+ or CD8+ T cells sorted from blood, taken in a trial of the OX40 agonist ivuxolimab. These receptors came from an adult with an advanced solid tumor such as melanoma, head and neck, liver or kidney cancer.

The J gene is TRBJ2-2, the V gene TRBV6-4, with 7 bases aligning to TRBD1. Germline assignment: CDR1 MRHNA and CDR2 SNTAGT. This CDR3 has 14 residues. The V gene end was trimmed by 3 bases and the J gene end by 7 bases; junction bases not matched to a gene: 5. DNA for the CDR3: TGTGCCAGCAGTGAAGGACAGGCAGGCGGGGAGCTGTTTTTT. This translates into CASSEGQAGGELFF.

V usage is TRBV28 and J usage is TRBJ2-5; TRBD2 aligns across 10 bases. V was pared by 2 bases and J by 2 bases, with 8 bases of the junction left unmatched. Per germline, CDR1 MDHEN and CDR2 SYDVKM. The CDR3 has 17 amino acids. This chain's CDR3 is CASSLPVGTSEQETQYF. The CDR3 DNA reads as TGTGCCAGCAGTTTACCGGTAGGGACTAGCGAGCAAGAGACCCAGTACTTC. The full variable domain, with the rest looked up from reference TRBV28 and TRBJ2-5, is DVKVTQSSRYLVKRTGEKVFLECVQDMDHENMFWYRQDPGLGLRLIYFSYDVKMKEKGDIPEGYSVSREKKERFSLILESASTNQTSMYLCASSLPVGTSEQETQYFGPGTRLLVL.

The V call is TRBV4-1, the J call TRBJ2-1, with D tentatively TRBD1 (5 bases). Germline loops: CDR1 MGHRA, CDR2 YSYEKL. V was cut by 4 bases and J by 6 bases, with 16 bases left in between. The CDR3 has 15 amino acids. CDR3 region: CASSRERTKVNEQFF. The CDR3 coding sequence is TGCGCCAGCAGCCGGGAAAGGACAAAGGTCAATGAGCAGTTCTTC.

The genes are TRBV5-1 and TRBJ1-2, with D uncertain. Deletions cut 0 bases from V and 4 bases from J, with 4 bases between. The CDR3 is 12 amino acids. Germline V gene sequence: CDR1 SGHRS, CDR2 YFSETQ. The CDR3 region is CASSLDSYGYTF. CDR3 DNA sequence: TGCGCCAGCAGCTTGGACAGCTATGGCTACACCTTC.

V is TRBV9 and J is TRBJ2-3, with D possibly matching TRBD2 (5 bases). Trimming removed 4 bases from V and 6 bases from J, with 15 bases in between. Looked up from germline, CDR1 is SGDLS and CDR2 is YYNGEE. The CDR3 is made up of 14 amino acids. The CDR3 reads CASSPNLDWDTQYF. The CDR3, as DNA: TGTGCCAGCAGCCCCAACCTGGACTGGGATACGCAGTATTTT.

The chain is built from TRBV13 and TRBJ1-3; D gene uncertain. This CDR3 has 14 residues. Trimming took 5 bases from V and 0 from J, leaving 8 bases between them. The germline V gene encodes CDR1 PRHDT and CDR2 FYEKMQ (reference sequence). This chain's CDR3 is CASSPLDSGNTIYF. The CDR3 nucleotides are TGTGCCAGCAGCCCGCTAGACTCTGGAAACACCATATATTTT.

The CDR3 is CASSFGLRTSSTDTQYF. The CDR3 DNA reads TGTGCCAGCAGTTTTGGACTGCGAACCTCTAGCACAGATACGCAGTATTTT. This chain joins TRBV27 and TRBJ2-3; perhaps TRBD2 as D (5 bases). Germline CDR1 reads MNHEY; CDR2 reads SMNVEV (reference sequence). CDR3 length: 17 residues. The ends were cut back, 3 bases at V and 0 bases at J, with 16 bases in the middle.

The CDR3 here is CASSAGGPNQPQHF. The CDR3 bases are TGTGCCAGCAGTGCAGGGGGCCCCAATCAGCCCCAGCATTTT. This rearrangement joins TRBV27 to TRBJ1-5; TRBD1 matches 8 bases. The V gene's germline CDR1 is MNHEY and CDR2 SMNVEV (reference sequence). V lost 5 bases to trimming and J lost 3 bases; unmatched junction nucleotides: 3. CDR3 length equals 14 residues.

The CDR3 sequence: CSVSTFGQGRGEQYF. CDR3 nucleotides: TGCAGCGTCAGTACGTTCGGACAGGGCCGAGGGGAGCAGTACTTC. This rearrangement joins TRBV29-1 to TRBJ2-7; 8 bases are shared with TRBD1. CDR1 is SQVTM, CDR2 ANQGSEA, per germline. The trim removed 6 bases at V and 7 bases at J, leaving 17 bases unmatched. The CDR3 is 15 amino acids.

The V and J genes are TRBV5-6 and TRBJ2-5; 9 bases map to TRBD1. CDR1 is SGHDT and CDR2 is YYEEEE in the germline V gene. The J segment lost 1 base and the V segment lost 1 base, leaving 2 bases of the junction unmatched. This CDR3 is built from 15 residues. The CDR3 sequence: CASSLTDRGQETQYF. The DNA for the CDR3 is TGTGCCAGCAGCTTGACGGACAGGGGCCAAGAGACCCAGTACTTC.

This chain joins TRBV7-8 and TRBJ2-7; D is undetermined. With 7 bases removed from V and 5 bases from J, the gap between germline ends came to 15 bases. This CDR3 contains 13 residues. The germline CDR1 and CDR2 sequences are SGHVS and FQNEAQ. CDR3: CASTVTVLDEQYV. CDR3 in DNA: TGTGCCAGCACTGTGACGGTCCTCGACGAGCAGTACGTC.

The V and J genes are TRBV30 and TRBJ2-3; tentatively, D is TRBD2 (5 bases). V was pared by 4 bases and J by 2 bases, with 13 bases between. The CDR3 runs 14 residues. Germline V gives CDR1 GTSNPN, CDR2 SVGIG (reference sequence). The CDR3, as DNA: TGTGCCTGGAACGGGGTCCTCTCCACAGATACGCAGTATTTT. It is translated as CAWNGVLSTDTQYF.

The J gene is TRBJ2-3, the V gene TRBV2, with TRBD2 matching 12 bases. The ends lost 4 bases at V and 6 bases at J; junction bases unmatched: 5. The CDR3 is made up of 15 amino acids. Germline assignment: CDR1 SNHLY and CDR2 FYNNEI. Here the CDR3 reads CASSGTSGIRDTQYF. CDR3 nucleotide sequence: TGTGCCAGCAGTGGGACTAGCGGGATTAGGGATACGCAGTATTTT. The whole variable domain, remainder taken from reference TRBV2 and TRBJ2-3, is EPEVTQTPSHQVTQMGQEVILRCVPISNHLYFYWYRQILGQKVEFLVSFYNNEISEKSEIFDDQFSVERPDGSNFTLKIRSTKLEDSAMYFCASSGTSGIRDTQYFGPGTRLTVL.

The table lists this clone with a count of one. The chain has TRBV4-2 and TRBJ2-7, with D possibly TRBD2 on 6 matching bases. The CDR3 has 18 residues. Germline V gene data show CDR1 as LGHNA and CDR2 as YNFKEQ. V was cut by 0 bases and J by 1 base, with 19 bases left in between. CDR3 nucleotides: TGTGCCAGCAGCCAAGACCTCCGGGGGACTGAAGCATCCTACGAGCAGTACTTC. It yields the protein CASSQDLRGTEASYEQYF.